This TCR beta chain was recovered during a study of monozygotic twins with inflammatory bowel disease. With regard to this clonotype: The target antigen is unknown.

TCRdb reanalyzed the 5' RACE reads, giving one entry per CDR3 protein sequence and no DNA. This sample's table has about 99,000 distinct CDR3 sequences. Broader study findings: IBD patients had lower TCRbeta diversity (inverse Simpson) than healthy co-twins.

Material: blood. The clonotype comes from a human donor with ulcerative colitis or Crohn's disease, or a healthy co-twin of an affected twin (not recorded which).

This chain's CDR3 is CASAEQGDYGYTF. V usage is TRBV18 and J usage is TRBJ1-2; TCRdb's D gene call, TRBD1, goes unchecked for lack of DNA. Germline V gene sequence: CDR1 KGHSH, CDR2 LQKENI. This CDR3 spans 13 amino acids.